This TCR beta chain was sequenced in a study of immune characterization of retroperitoneal liposarcoma. Germline CDR1 and CDR2: MNHNS and SASEGT. The CDR3 is 11 amino acids. Germline trimming cut 7 bases from V and 13 bases from J; bases unmatched to any gene: 7. MiXCR was run by TCRdb on the PCR reads, yielding one entry per CDR3 protein. This sample carries 9,500 to 14,000 distinct CDR3 sequences, 22% of them seen once, and the ten largest clones take 8% to 9.5%. By sample fraction, this clonotype is medium-sized. This sequence was found in a female donor with retroperitoneal liposarcoma. The gene calls are TRBV6-1 and TRBJ2-4, with TRBD2 matching over 7 bases. Sequenced material: blood. For the CDR3, the DNA is TGTGCCAGCACCTCGGCGGGGGAGCAGTACTTC. This sequence encodes CASTSAGEQYF.